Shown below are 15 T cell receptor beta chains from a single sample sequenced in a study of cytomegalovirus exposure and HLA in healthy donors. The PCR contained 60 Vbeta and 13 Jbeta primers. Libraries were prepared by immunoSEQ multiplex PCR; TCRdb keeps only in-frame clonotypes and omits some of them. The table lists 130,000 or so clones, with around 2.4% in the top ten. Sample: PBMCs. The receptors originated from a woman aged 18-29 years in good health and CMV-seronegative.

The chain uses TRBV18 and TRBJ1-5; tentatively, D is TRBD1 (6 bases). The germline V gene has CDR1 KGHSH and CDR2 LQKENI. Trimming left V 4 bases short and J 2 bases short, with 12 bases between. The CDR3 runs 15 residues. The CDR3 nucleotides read TGTGCCAGCTCACTCAACAGGGTAGGCAATCAGCCCCAGCATTTT. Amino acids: CASSLNRVGNQPQHF.

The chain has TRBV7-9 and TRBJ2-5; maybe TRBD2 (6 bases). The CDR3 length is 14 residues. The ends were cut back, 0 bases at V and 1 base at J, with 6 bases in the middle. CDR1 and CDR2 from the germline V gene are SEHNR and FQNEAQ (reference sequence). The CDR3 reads CASSLAAGQETQYF. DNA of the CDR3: TGTGCCAGCAGCTTAGCAGCGGGCCAAGAGACCCAGTACTTC.

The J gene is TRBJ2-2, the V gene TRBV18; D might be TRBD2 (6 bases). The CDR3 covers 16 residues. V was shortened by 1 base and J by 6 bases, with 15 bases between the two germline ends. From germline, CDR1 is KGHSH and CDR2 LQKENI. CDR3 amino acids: CASSPLPGRSAGELFF. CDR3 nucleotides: TGTGCCAGCTCACCACTCCCCGGGAGATCGGCCGGGGAGCTGTTTTTT. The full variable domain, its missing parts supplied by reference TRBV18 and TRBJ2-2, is NAGVMQNPRHLVRRRGQEARLRCSPMKGHSHVYWYRQLPEEGLKFMVYLQKENIIDESGMPKERFSAEFPKEGPSILRIQQVVRGDSAAYFCASSPLPGRSAGELFFGEGSRLTVL.

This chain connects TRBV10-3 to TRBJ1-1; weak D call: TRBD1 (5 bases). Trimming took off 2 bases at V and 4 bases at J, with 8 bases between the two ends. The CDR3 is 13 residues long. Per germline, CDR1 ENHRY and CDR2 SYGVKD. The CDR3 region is CAISESQGTEAFF. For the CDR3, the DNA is TGTGCCATCAGTGAGAGCCAGGGCACTGAAGCTTTCTTT.

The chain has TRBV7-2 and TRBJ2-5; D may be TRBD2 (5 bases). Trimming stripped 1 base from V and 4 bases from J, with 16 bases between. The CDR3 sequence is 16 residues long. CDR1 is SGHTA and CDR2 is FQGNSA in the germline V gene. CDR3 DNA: TGTGCCAGCAGCTTAGGAGGGTCGGTACTGGGAGAGACCCAGTACTTC. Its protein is CASSLGGSVLGETQYF.

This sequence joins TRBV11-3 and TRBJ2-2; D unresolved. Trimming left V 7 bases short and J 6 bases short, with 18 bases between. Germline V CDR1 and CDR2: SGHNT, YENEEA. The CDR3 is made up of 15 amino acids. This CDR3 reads CASTLVGYSPGELFF. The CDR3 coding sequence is TGTGCCAGCACCCTAGTCGGGTATAGCCCCGGGGAGCTGTTTTTT. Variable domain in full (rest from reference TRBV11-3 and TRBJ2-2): EAGVVQSPRYKIIEKKQPVAFWCNPISGHNTLYWYLQNLGQGPELLIRYENEEAVDDSQLPKDRFSAERLKGVDSTLKIQPAELGDSAVYLCASTLVGYSPGELFFGEGSRLTVL.

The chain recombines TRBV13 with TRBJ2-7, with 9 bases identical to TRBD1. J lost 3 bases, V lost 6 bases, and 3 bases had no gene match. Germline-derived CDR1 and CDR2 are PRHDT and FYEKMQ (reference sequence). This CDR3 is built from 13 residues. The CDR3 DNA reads TGTGCCAGCAGATCGGGACAGGGCTACGAGCAGTACTTC. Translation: CASRSGQGYEQYF.

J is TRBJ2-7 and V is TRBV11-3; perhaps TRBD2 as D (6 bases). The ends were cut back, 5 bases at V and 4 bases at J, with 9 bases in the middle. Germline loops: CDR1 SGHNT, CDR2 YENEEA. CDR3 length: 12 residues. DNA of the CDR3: TGTGCCAGCAGCCCCGCGGGGTACGAGCAGTACGTC. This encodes CASSPAGYEQYV.

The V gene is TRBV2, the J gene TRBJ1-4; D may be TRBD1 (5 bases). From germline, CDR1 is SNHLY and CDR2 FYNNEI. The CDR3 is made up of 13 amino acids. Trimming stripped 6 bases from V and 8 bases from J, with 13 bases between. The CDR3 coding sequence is TGTGCCAGCAGGGCGGGACGGCAAGAAAAACTGTTTTTT. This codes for CASRAGRQEKLFF.

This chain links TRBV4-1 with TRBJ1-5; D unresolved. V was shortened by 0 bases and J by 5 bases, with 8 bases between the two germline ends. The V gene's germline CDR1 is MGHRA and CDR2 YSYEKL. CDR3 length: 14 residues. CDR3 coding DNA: TGCGCCAGCAGCCAAGATCCCGGGGATCAGCCCCAGCATTTT. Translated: CASSQDPGDQPQHF.

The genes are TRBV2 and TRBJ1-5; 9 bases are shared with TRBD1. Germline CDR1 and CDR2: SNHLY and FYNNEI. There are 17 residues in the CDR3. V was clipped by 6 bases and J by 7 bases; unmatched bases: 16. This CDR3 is CASSRSGTGRVWQPQHF. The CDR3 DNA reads TGTGCCAGCAGCCGCTCCGGGACAGGGCGGGTCTGGCAGCCCCAGCATTTT.

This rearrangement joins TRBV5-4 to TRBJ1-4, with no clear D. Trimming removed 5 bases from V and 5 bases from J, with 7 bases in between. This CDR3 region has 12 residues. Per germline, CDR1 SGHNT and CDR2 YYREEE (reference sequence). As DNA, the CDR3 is TGTGCCAGCAGTCGGGAGAATGAAAAACTGTTTTTT. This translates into CASSRENEKLFF.

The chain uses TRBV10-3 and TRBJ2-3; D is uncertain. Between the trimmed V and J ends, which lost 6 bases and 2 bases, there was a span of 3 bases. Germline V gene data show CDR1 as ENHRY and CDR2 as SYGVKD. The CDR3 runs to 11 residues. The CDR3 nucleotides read TGTGCCATCAGCTACACAGATACGCAGTATTTT. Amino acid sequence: CAISYTDTQYF.

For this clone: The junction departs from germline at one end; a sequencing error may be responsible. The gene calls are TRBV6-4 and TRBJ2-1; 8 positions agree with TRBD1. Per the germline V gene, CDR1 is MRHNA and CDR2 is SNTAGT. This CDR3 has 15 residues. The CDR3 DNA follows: TGTGCCAGCAGTGTTAGTCCCGGGACAGGTAATGGGCAGTTCTTC. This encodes CASSVSPGTGNGQFF.

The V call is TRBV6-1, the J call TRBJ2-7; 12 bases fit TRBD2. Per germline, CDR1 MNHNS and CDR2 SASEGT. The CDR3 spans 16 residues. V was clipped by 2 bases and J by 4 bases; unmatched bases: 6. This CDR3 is CASSERETSGSYEQYF. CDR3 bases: TGTGCCAGCAGTGAAAGGGAGACTAGCGGGAGTTACGAGCAGTACTTC.